These 21 T cell receptor beta chains were all obtained from the same sample, sequenced in a study of identical twins. One entry per CDR3 protein, called by TCRdb with MiXCR from the 5' RACE reads. The sample includes fewer than 900,000 distinct CDR3 sequences, about 20% of them seen just once. The sample was also reused in another study, on T cells expressing NK-cell markers.

Specimen: PBMCs. The receptor source for this set is a woman aged 18-29 years in good health.

The chain combines TRBV7-2 with TRBJ2-7, with TRBD2 as a possible D gene (5 bases). The CDR3 has 14 residues. V was trimmed by 5 bases and J by 6 bases, leaving 17 bases between them. Germline CDR1 reads SGHTA; CDR2 reads FQGNSA. As DNA, the CDR3 is TGTGCCAGCAGCCTCACTTCCTTTGAGGGCGAGCAGTACTTC. Translation gives CASSLTSFEGEQYF.

There are a few counts of this clonotype. The chain has TRBV6-5 and TRBJ1-2; D remains unclear. Trimming shortened V by 2 bases and J by 4 bases, and 11 bases separated the two germline ends. The CDR3 runs 14 residues. Germline CDR1 reads MNHEY; CDR2 reads SVGAGI. CDR3 coding DNA: TGTGCCAGCAGTTACACGGGTAGGAGCTATGGCTACACCTTC. This translates into CASSYTGRSYGYTF.

This clonotype was detected only a few times. The chain is built from TRBV5-6 and TRBJ1-1; D is possibly TRBD1 (5 bases). Per the germline V gene, CDR1 is SGHDT and CDR2 is YYEEEE. V dropped 4 bases and J dropped 0 bases, with 13 bases sitting between them. CDR3 size: 15 residues. CDR3 sequence: CASSGHGGMNTEAFF. DNA of the CDR3: TGTGCCAGCAGCGGACACGGGGGAATGAACACTGAAGCTTTCTTT.

The genes are TRBV3-1 and TRBJ2-2, with D unresolved. Germline CDR1 reads LGHDT; CDR2 reads YNNKEL (reference sequence). Deletions cut 3 bases from V and 1 base from J, with 6 bases between. This CDR3 region has 14 residues. CDR3 protein: CASSHPKNTGELFF. The CDR3 DNA follows: TGTGCCAGCAGCCACCCAAAGAACACCGGGGAGCTGTTTTTT.

This clonotype was seen a handful of times. V gene TRBV5-6 combines with J gene TRBJ2-4, with 8 bases that match TRBD1. Germline V gene data show CDR1 as SGHDT and CDR2 as YYEEEE. The CDR3 is 17 residues long. J gave up 7 bases and V 4 bases, and 16 bases lay outside the gene matches. CDR3 DNA sequence: TGTGCCAGCAGCCAACGAGGCAGGGGGCAATGGCGGAACATTCAGTACTTC. Its translation is CASSQRGRGQWRNIQYF.

In its sample, this clonotype was seen many times. The chain recombines TRBV10-3 with TRBJ2-7; the match to TRBD2 covers 7 bases. Per the germline V gene, CDR1 is ENHRY and CDR2 is SYGVKD. V dropped 6 bases and J dropped 6; count of bases not matched to a gene: 5. The CDR3 is 12 residues long. The CDR3 region is CAISGTTSEQYF. The CDR3 DNA is TGTGCCATCAGCGGGACTACCAGCGAGCAGTACTTC.

This clonotype has only a few counts. This sequence joins TRBV10-3 and TRBJ1-1, with 8 positions matching TRBD1. Germline-derived CDR1 and CDR2 are ENHRY and SYGVKD. The CDR3 is made up of 15 amino acids. V dropped 8 bases and J dropped 5; count of bases not matched to a gene: 13. In DNA form, the CDR3 reads TGTGCCATCCTCCCTGACAGGGGTTCGGGGACTGAAGCTTTCTTT. This gives the protein CAILPDRGSGTEAFF.

This clonotype was counted only a few times. This CDR3 is CASSLGLARNNEQFF. The CDR3 nucleotides read TGCGCCAGCAGCTTGGGACTAGCGCGGAACAATGAGCAGTTCTTC. The chain combines TRBV5-1 with TRBJ2-1; 8 nucleotides match TRBD2. V shed 0 bases, J shed 5 bases, and the junction held 4 bases outside the gene matches. Per germline, CDR1 SGHRS and CDR2 YFSETQ. This CDR3 has 15 residues.

This clonotype was recorded at least ten times. CDR3 nucleotides: TGCGCCAGCAGCTCCTTCTCAGACTGGCGATCGAACACCGGGGAGCTGTTTTTT. The encoded protein is CASSSFSDWRSNTGELFF. The chain joins TRBV5-1 to TRBJ2-2, with D hard to call. The V gene lost 3 bases and the J gene lost 0 bases, with 18 bases spanning the gap. The CDR3 consists of 18 residues. CDR1 and CDR2 (germline): SGHRS, YFSETQ.

This clonotype was detected only a few times. The rearrangement links TRBV7-6 to TRBJ2-1; 8 bases line up with TRBD2. The germline V gene has CDR1 SGHVS and CDR2 FNYEAQ. The CDR3 loop spans 16 amino acids. With V trimmed by 1 base and J by 9 bases, 11 bases remained unmatched. Here the CDR3 reads CASSLVRSGGRSEQFF. CDR3 coding DNA: TGTGCCAGCAGCTTAGTTAGGTCGGGCGGGAGGTCTGAGCAGTTCTTC.

The V call is TRBV12-3 or TRBV12-4, the J call TRBJ2-1; D is ambiguous. Trimming left V 3 bases short and J 2 bases short, with 5 bases between. The CDR3 totals 13 residues. The CDR3, as DNA: TGTGCCAGCAGTTTCTACCCCTACAATGAGCAGTTCTTC. Its translation is CASSFYPYNEQFF.

This rearrangement joins TRBV4-2 to TRBJ2-2, with D uncertain. V was cut by 4 bases and J by 0 bases, with 12 bases left in between. The CDR3 has 16 amino acids. Germline assignment: CDR1 LGHNA and CDR2 YNFKEQ. The CDR3 reads CASSPTVGTNTGELFF. CDR3 in DNA: TGTGCCAGCAGCCCAACGGTGGGGACGAACACCGGGGAGCTGTTTTTT.

V is TRBV6-1 and J is TRBJ2-3, with 13 bases lining up with TRBD2. This CDR3 contains 19 residues. V was pared by 5 bases and J by 1 base, with 12 bases of the junction left unmatched. The germline CDR1 and CDR2 sequences are MNHNS and SASEGT. CDR3 amino acids: CASSRKGLAGRSGTDTQYF. The CDR3 DNA follows: TGTGCCAGCAGTCGAAAGGGACTAGCGGGGCGGTCGGGCACAGATACGCAGTATTTT.

The chain has TRBV5-5 and TRBJ2-2; D gene uncertain. The CDR3 totals 14 residues. Germline CDR1 SGHKS, CDR2 YYEKEE (reference sequence). The V end lost 4 bases, the J end lost 3 bases, and 10 bases lay between the germline ends. CDR3 region: CASSVSAYTGELFF. CDR3 nucleotide sequence: TGTGCCAGCAGCGTATCGGCTTACACCGGGGAGCTGTTTTTT.

This clonotype came up a few times. V and J are TRBV10-3 and TRBJ1-2; 10 bases fit TRBD1. Germline V gene data show CDR1 as ENHRY and CDR2 as SYGVKD. This CDR3 has 14 residues. The trim removed 11 bases at V and 1 base at J, leaving 7 bases unmatched. The CDR3 reads CASTGGPGNYGYTF. Here the CDR3 DNA reads TGTGCCTCGACAGGGGGCCCCGGTAACTATGGCTACACCTTC.

The gene calls are TRBV5-1 and TRBJ2-7, with D perhaps matching TRBD1 (5 bases). CDR1 and CDR2 (germline): SGHRS, YFSETQ. This CDR3 is 14 amino acids long. V was clipped by 1 base and J by 5 bases, with 13 bases between them. The CDR3 bases are TGCGCCAGCAGCTTGTTTCACAGGCGCGACGAGCAGTACTTC. Translation gives CASSLFHRRDEQYF.

This sequence joins TRBV14 and TRBJ2-3; no reliable D call. CDR1 SGHDN and CDR2 FVKESK come from the germline V gene. Trimming pared 1 base from V and 8 bases from J, leaving 7 bases between. The CDR3 totals 12 residues. The CDR3 spells CASSQARSTQYF. The CDR3 coding sequence is TGTGCCAGCAGCCAAGCCCGGAGTACGCAGTATTTT.

This clonotype has just a few counts. The CDR3 protein is CASSQDQGWGTIYF. As DNA, the CDR3 is TGTGCCAGCAGCCAAGATCAAGGGTGGGGCACCATATATTTT. The J gene is TRBJ1-3, the V gene TRBV3-1; D is uncertain. Germline V lookup: CDR1 LGHDT, CDR2 YNNKEL (reference sequence). Trimming cost V 0 bases and J 9 bases, with 12 bases left between them. The CDR3 runs 14 residues. The full variable domain, rest sourced from reference TRBV3-1 and TRBJ1-3, is DTAVSQTPKYLVTQMGNDKSIKCEQNLGHDTMYWYKQDSKKFLKIMFSYNNKELIINETVPNRFSPKSPDKAHLNLHINSLELGDSAVYFCASSQDQGWGTIYFGEGSWLTVV.

This clonotype occurred a few times. This chain links TRBV7-9 with TRBJ2-3; tentatively, D is TRBD1 (6 bases). The CDR3 spans 15 residues. Germline V gives CDR1 SEHNR, CDR2 FQNEAQ (reference sequence). Trimming took 5 bases from V and 3 from J, leaving 15 bases between them. The CDR3 spells CASSQQGRGTDTQYF. CDR3 DNA sequence: TGTGCCAGCAGCCAACAGGGAAGGGGTACAGATACGCAGTATTTT.

In its sample, this clonotype was seen a few times. The chain has TRBV7-2 and TRBJ2-1; 7 bases map to TRBD2. The CDR3 totals 16 residues. CDR1 and CDR2 from the germline V gene are SGHTA and FQGNSA. After removal of 0 bases from V and 5 bases from J, the junction contained 7 bases not matched to a gene. CDR3 nucleotides: TGTGCCAGCAGCTTAGCAAGCGGGGTTCAACACAATGAGCAGTTCTTC. Translated, it gives CASSLASGVQHNEQFF.

This clonotype was detected a few times. The CDR3 DNA sequence: TGTGCCAGCACCCCCAATGCGGGAAGCACAGATACGCAGTATTTT. Amino acid sequence: CASTPNAGSTDTQYF. V gene TRBV7-3 combines with J gene TRBJ2-3, with D possibly matching TRBD2 (6 bases). Trimming took 7 bases from V and 0 from J, leaving 14 bases between them. There are 15 residues in the CDR3. The V gene's germline CDR1 is SGHTA and CDR2 FQGTGA. Full variable domain (outside the CDR3, taken from reference TRBV7-3 and TRBJ2-3): GAGVSQTPSNKVTEKGKYVELRCDPISGHTALYWYRQSLGQGPEFLIYFQGTGAADDSGLPNDRFFAVRPEGSVSTLKIQRTERGDSAVYLCASTPNAGSTDTQYFGPGTRLTVL.